This T cell receptor beta chain was sequenced for a study of glioma-infiltrating T cells. Study-wide results and caveats: CDR3 overlap between tissue and blood was very small. Above-expected tissue-blood divergence occurred in all gliomas, most in low-grade ones.

The CDR3 contains 14 residues. V gave up 4 bases and J gave up 1 base, with 9 bases separating them. Germline V gene data show CDR1 as LNHDA and CDR2 as SQIVND (reference sequence). At least ten counts were recorded for this clonotype. Its specificity is unknown. Using RNA template, CDR3s of TCR alpha and beta were amplified with iRepertoire arm-PCR. One-step reverse transcription and amplification started from approximately 100-400 ng of tissue mRNA or PBMC total RNA. A single record per CDR3 protein comes from TCRdb applying MiXCR to the multiplex PCR reads. The table includes 150,000 to 200,000 distinct CDR3 sequences, under 55% detected once.

The receptor comes from a human donor with low-grade glioma or glioblastoma, undergoing nonglioma brain surgery, or in good health (not recorded which). This sequence joins TRBV19 and TRBJ2-3; TRBD2 might be the D (5 bases). Specimen: glioma tissue, nonneoplastic brain tissue, or PBMCs (not recorded which). As DNA, the CDR3 is TGTGCCAGTAGTAAGACTATTCGCACAGATACGCAGTATTTT. It is translated as CASSKTIRTDTQYF.